This T cell receptor (beta chain) was identified in a study of cytomegalovirus exposure and HLA in healthy donors. The repertoire was sequenced with immunoSEQ multiplex PCR; TCRdb's copy has only in-frame clones and lacks some. The table shows 150,000 to 200,000 clones, with around nine tenths occurring only once. Input material: PBMCs. This sequence was found in a woman aged 25 to 39 in good health and CMV-seronegative.

The CDR3 protein is CASSHTTFSSSYNEQFF. Here the CDR3 DNA reads TGCGCCAGCAGCCACACTACATTTTCGAGCTCCTACAATGAGCAGTTCTTC. J is TRBJ2-1 and V is TRBV4-1, with unresolved D. Looked up from germline, CDR1 is MGHRA and CDR2 is YSYEKL. CDR3 length: 17 residues. Trimming cost V 3 bases and J 0 bases, with 15 bases left between them.